Following are 15 T cell receptor beta chains from one sample sequenced in a study of T cells in Graves' hyperthyroidism and ophthalmopathy. Amplification of TCR beta CDR3 regions was performed using RNA transcripts as template. When the TCR CDR3 underwent first-round RT-PCR, the HTBI primer set was used. MiXCR, run by TCRdb on the multiplex PCR reads, gives a single entry per CDR3 protein. The sample holds nearly 750,000 distinct CDR3 sequences, about 35% seen once. The sequenced sample was blood. The receptors stem from a woman in her forties with Graves' hyperthyroidism.

This clonotype was counted ten times or more. The rearrangement uses TRBV6-5 and TRBJ1-5; TRBD1 aligns across 8 bases. CDR1 MNHEY and CDR2 SVGAGI come from the germline V gene. V trimming: 6 bases; J trimming: 7 bases; junction bases outside the gene matches: 14. This CDR3 region has 16 residues. This chain's CDR3 is CASSRLGTGINQPQHF. The DNA of the CDR3 is TGTGCCAGCAGCCGTCTCGGGACAGGAATCAACCAGCCCCAGCATTTT.

At least ten counts were recorded for this clonotype. The V and J genes are TRBV6-6 and TRBJ1-1; a weak D match, TRBD1 (6 bases). The CDR3 loop spans 12 amino acids. Per the germline V gene, CDR1 is MNHNY and CDR2 is SVGAGI (reference sequence). With 4 bases removed from V and 8 bases from J, the gap between germline ends came to 11 bases. For the CDR3, the DNA is TGTGCCAGCAGTTCTGAGACAGGAGAAGCTTTCTTT. Amino acid sequence: CASSSETGEAFF.

In regard to this clonotype: Sequence at one end of the junction differs from germline and may be a read error. The genes are TRBV7-2 and TRBJ1-1, with a possible D match to TRBD1 (6 bases). The CDR3 loop spans 15 amino acids. The germline V gene has CDR1 SGHTA and CDR2 FQGNSA. CDR3 bases: TGCGCCAGCAGCCACGAAGCCAGGGGTAGAGTTGAAGCTTTCTTT. Its translation is CASSHEARGRVEAFF.

There are a few counts of this clonotype. This sequence joins TRBV11-2 and TRBJ1-1, with no clear D. Trimming pared 1 base from V and 0 bases from J, leaving 12 bases between. This CDR3 has 16 residues. Per germline, CDR1 SGHAT and CDR2 FQNNGV. In DNA form, the CDR3 reads TGTGCCAGCAGCTTAGGCTACAGCTTCATGAACACTGAAGCTTTCTTT. It translates to CASSLGYSFMNTEAFF. The full variable domain, with the rest looked up from reference TRBV11-2 and TRBJ1-1, is EAGVAQSPRYKIIEKRQSVAFWCNPISGHATLYWYQQILGQGPKLLIQFQNNGVVDDSQLPKDRFSAERLKGVDSTLKIQPAKLEDSAVYLCASSLGYSFMNTEAFFGQGTRLTVV.

The rearrangement joins TRBV11-2 to TRBJ1-5, with 7 bases that match TRBD1. The CDR3 runs to 16 residues. Per the germline V gene, CDR1 is SGHAT and CDR2 is FQNNGV. Trimming at V came to 2 bases and at J to 2 bases, leaving 6 bases not matched to a gene. This chain's CDR3 is CASSLPQRGRNQPQHF. CDR3 DNA sequence: TGTGCCAGCAGCTTACCACAGAGGGGGCGCAATCAGCCCCAGCATTTT.

This clonotype occurred once. This could be a read error, since a much larger clone is one nucleotide away. The V gene is TRBV29-1, the J gene TRBJ1-1; D is perhaps TRBD1 (5 bases). The V gene's germline CDR1 is SQVTM and CDR2 ANQGSEA. The CDR3 is made up of 14 amino acids. V gave up 6 bases and J gave up 6 bases, with 20 bases separating them. The CDR3 loop is CSVGTVGLVAEAFF. The CDR3 nucleotides are TGCAGCGTCGGAACGGTGGGACTAGTGGCTGAAGCTTTCTTT.

The genes are TRBV19 and TRBJ2-5; 7 nucleotides match TRBD2. This CDR3 has 15 amino acids. CDR1 LNHDA and CDR2 SQIVND come from the germline V gene (reference sequence). The V segment lost 2 bases and the J segment 1 base; nucleotides outside the gene matches: 4. CDR3 DNA: TGTGCCAGTAGTATAATAACGGGGGGCCAAGAGACCCAGTACTTC. This codes for CASSIITGGQETQYF.

The chain is built from TRBV7-2 and TRBJ2-7; 7 nucleotides match TRBD1. The CDR3 runs 16 residues. Losses at the gene ends were 5 bases for V and 2 bases for J; bases not matched to a gene: 12. Germline V CDR1 and CDR2: SGHTA, FQGNSA. DNA of the CDR3: TGTGCCAGCAGCCCCCTGAGGACAGGCGGTACCTACGAGCAGTACTTC. The encoded protein is CASSPLRTGGTYEQYF.

Ten or more counts support this clonotype. As DNA, the CDR3 is TGTGCCAGCAGCCCCCAACGTTTGGGGGTGAACACTGAAGCTTTCTTT. It translates to CASSPQRLGVNTEAFF. J is TRBJ1-1 and V is TRBV7-2; weak D call: TRBD1 (5 bases). Germline loops: CDR1 SGHTA, CDR2 FQGNSA. With 5 bases removed from V and 0 bases from J, the gap between germline ends came to 16 bases. This CDR3 has 16 amino acids.

This rearrangement joins TRBV7-2 to TRBJ2-5, with D unresolved. V was shortened by 1 base and J by 0 bases, with 15 bases between the two germline ends. CDR1 SGHTA and CDR2 FQGNSA come from the germline V gene. There are 17 residues in the CDR3. CDR3 bases: TGTGCCAGCAGCTTAGATTCGGAAAGTCAATACCAAGAGACCCAGTACTTC. This codes for CASSLDSESQYQETQYF.

This chain connects TRBV18 to TRBJ2-7, with D possibly being TRBD1 or TRBD2 (5 bases each). V dropped 4 bases and J dropped 6 bases, with 13 bases sitting between them. Per germline, CDR1 KGHSH and CDR2 LQKENI. There are 13 residues in the CDR3. CDR3 nucleotides: TGTGCCAGCTCACGAGGGACCGACGGCGAGCAGTACTTC. Its protein product is CASSRGTDGEQYF.

At least ten counts were recorded for this clonotype. The CDR3 protein is CASSFIAEEYGYTF. The DNA of the CDR3 is TGTGCCAGCAGCTTTATAGCAGAAGAATATGGCTACACCTTC. The V call is TRBV7-9, the J call TRBJ1-2; D gene unclear. The CDR3 loop spans 14 amino acids. The germline V gene has CDR1 SEHNR and CDR2 FQNEAQ (reference sequence). V lost 3 bases to trimming and J lost 5 bases, with 13 bases between them.

The rearrangement uses TRBV12-3 or TRBV12-4 and TRBJ1-1; unclear D gene. Trimming shortened V by 5 bases and J by 1 base, and 14 bases separated the two germline ends. The CDR3 totals 15 residues. The CDR3 loop is CASSPPVLKNTEAFF. The CDR3 region has the DNA TGTGCCAGCAGTCCCCCCGTTCTAAAGAACACTGAAGCTTTCTTT.

In this sample, this clonotype turned up a few times. The rearrangement joins TRBV25-1 to TRBJ1-2; D possibly corresponds to TRBD1 (5 bases). CDR1 is MGHDK and CDR2 is SYGVNS in the germline V gene. The V gene lost 6 bases and the J gene lost 9 bases, with 17 bases spanning the gap. The CDR3 runs to 13 residues. CDR3 amino acids: CASSQDSGGSYTF. The CDR3 nucleotides are TGTGCCAGCAGCCAAGACTCGGGGGGGAGCTACACCTTC.

The chain employs TRBV29-1 and TRBJ2-7; 14 bases are shared with TRBD2. The V gene's germline CDR1 is SQVTM and CDR2 ANQGSEA. This CDR3 is 14 amino acids long. With V trimmed by 4 bases and J by 4 bases, 3 bases remained unmatched. The CDR3 bases are TGCAGCGTTGGGGGGACTAGCGGGAGTTACGAGCAGTACTTC. This codes for CSVGGTSGSYEQYF.